The 14 T cell receptor beta chains below all came from one sample that was sequenced in a study of blood T cell repertoires in COVID-19 (dated by TCRdb to 2018 to 2021). The receptor library was made with the immunoSEQ multiplex PCR assay. TCRdb limited this immuneACCESS table to in-frame rearrangements with V and J called. A share of clones is missing; checked studies link under half to unresolved V genes, and the rest is unexplained. This sample is represented by some 300,000 clones; about 87% of them were singletons. The ten largest make up 6.3% of the sample. The specimen sequenced was peripheral blood. These receptors were obtained from a woman in her 50s with COVID-19, enrolled during active disease.

The genes are TRBV7-2 and TRBJ2-3; 7 positions match TRBD2. Germline V gene lookup returns CDR1 SGHTA and CDR2 FQGNSA. J gave up 2 bases and V 1 base, and 9 bases lay outside the gene matches. The CDR3 is 17 amino acids. The CDR3 is CASSLGFSRGDTDTQYF. For the CDR3, the DNA is TGTGCCAGCAGCTTAGGGTTCAGTCGGGGGGACACAGATACGCAGTATTTT.

The chain recombines TRBV29-1 with TRBJ2-5; 12 nucleotides align to TRBD1. V shed 6 bases and J 5 bases; nucleotides not matched to a gene: 10. This CDR3 spans 15 amino acids. Per the germline V gene, CDR1 is SQVTM and CDR2 is ANQGSEA. The CDR3 DNA is TGCAGCGTATCCGGGACAGGGGGCCTTTCGGAGACCCAGTACTTC. Its protein product is CSVSGTGGLSETQYF.

This clone showed up just a few times. The CDR3 loop reads CASNQDWGTPNTGELFF. The CDR3 coding sequence is TGTGCCAGCAATCAGGATTGGGGCACCCCGAACACCGGGGAGCTGTTTTTT. The chain couples TRBV25-1 to TRBJ2-2; D is possibly TRBD1 (5 bases). The CDR3 loop spans 17 amino acids. Germline loops: CDR1 MGHDK, CDR2 SYGVNS. The V gene lost 7 bases and the J gene lost 0 bases, with 18 bases spanning the gap.

The chain employs TRBV19 and TRBJ1-2; perhaps TRBD1 as D (6 bases). In germline, CDR1 is LNHDA, CDR2 SQIVND (reference sequence). The CDR3 consists of 14 residues. V was trimmed by 3 bases and J by 1 base, leaving 9 bases between them. CDR3 protein: CASSIAGDNYGYTF. The CDR3 region has the DNA TGTGCCAGTAGTATTGCAGGGGATAACTATGGCTACACCTTC.

V and J are TRBV3-1 (or the pseudogene TRBV3-2) and TRBJ1-3; TRBD1 is a possible D gene (6 bases). CDR3 length equals 16 residues. Germline-derived CDR1 and CDR2 are LGHDT and YNNKEL (reference sequence). Trimming took 3 bases from V and 3 from J, leaving 15 bases between them. The CDR3 DNA reads as TGTGCCAGCAGCCACCGAAACAGGGTTGGTGGAAACACCATATATTTT. It translates to CASSHRNRVGGNTIYF.

This chain connects TRBV11-3 to TRBJ1-1; perhaps TRBD1 as D (5 bases). The V gene lost 1 base and the J gene lost 1 base, with 7 bases spanning the gap. Looked up from germline, CDR1 is SGHNT and CDR2 is YENEEA. This CDR3 region has 14 residues. CDR3: CASSLGRENTEAFF. The CDR3 coding sequence is TGTGCCAGCAGCTTAGGCAGGGAGAACACTGAAGCTTTCTTT.

The chain is built from TRBV13 and TRBJ2-7, with 9 bases that match TRBD1. Germline V gene data show CDR1 as PRHDT and CDR2 as FYEKMQ (reference sequence). The CDR3 runs to 15 residues. V lost 3 bases and J lost 3; bases outside the gene matches: 6. CDR3 nucleotide sequence: TGTGCCAGCAGCTTTCCGGGACAGGGTGTCTACGAGCAGTACTTC. This translates into CASSFPGQGVYEQYF.

The chain couples TRBV20-1 to TRBJ1-1; perhaps TRBD1 as D (5 bases). The CDR3 extends over 11 amino acids. Trimming stripped 7 bases from V and 5 bases from J, with 11 bases between. The germline V gene has CDR1 DFQATT and CDR2 SNEGSKA (reference sequence). The CDR3 region has the DNA TGCAGTGTCCACGGGGGAACTGAAGCTTTCTTT. Residues: CSVHGGTEAFF.

The chain links TRBV7-6 to TRBJ2-1, with D possibly matching TRBD2 (6 bases). Germline V gives CDR1 SGHVS, CDR2 FNYEAQ. Trimming took 2 bases from V and 1 from J, leaving 12 bases between them. The CDR3 is 16 amino acids. The CDR3 DNA reads as TGTGCCAGCAGCTTACGCCGACTAGTATCCTACAATGAGCAGTTCTTC. It specifies CASSLRRLVSYNEQFF.

V and J are TRBV6-2 or TRBV6-3 and TRBJ2-7, with 12 bases fitting TRBD2. Trimming removed 4 bases from V and 2 bases from J; junction bases left unmatched: 6. The CDR3 contains 16 residues. Germline V gene sequence: CDR1 MNHEY, CDR2 SVGEGT. The CDR3 sequence: CASSSATSGRTYEQYF. The CDR3 DNA reads TGTGCCAGCAGTTCGGCTACTAGCGGGAGGACCTACGAGCAGTACTTC.

This chain uses TRBV19 with TRBJ1-1, with TRBD1 matching over 9 bases. Germline CDR1 reads LNHDA; CDR2 reads SQIVND (reference sequence). V lost 5 bases and J lost 6; bases outside the gene matches: 22. The CDR3 length is 19 residues. This CDR3 reads CASSVRTGESYQLKSEAFF. CDR3 in DNA: TGTGCCAGTAGTGTGCGGACAGGGGAGAGTTATCAATTAAAGTCTGAAGCTTTCTTT.

This clone occurred a few times. The V call is TRBV4-1, the J call TRBJ1-2; D gene uncertain. Germline-derived CDR1 and CDR2 are MGHRA and YSYEKL. The CDR3 runs to 15 residues. V was cut by 2 bases and J by 2 bases, with 12 bases left in between. The CDR3, as DNA: TGCGCCAGCAGCCAACCACAGAACCACAACTATGGCTACACCTTC. This sequence encodes CASSQPQNHNYGYTF.

The chain has TRBV4-2 and TRBJ2-1, with D possibly matching TRBD2 (6 bases). The CDR3 sequence is 15 residues long. Germline assignment: CDR1 LGHNA and CDR2 YNFKEQ. Trimming removed 1 base at V and 8 bases at J, with 15 bases between. The CDR3 DNA sequence: TGTGCCAGCAGCCAAGGGCTGGCCGTAGCGGATGAGCAGTTCTTC. This translates into CASSQGLAVADEQFF.

The chain is built from TRBV19 and TRBJ2-7; weak D call: TRBD1 (6 bases). Trimming stripped 6 bases from V and 0 bases from J, with 18 bases between. The CDR3 sequence is 16 residues long. Germline values: CDR1 LNHDA, CDR2 SQIVND (reference sequence). The CDR3 nucleotides read TGTGCCAGTAGCGCCAACAGAGGGACAACCTCCTACGAGCAGTACTTC. It yields the protein CASSANRGTTSYEQYF.